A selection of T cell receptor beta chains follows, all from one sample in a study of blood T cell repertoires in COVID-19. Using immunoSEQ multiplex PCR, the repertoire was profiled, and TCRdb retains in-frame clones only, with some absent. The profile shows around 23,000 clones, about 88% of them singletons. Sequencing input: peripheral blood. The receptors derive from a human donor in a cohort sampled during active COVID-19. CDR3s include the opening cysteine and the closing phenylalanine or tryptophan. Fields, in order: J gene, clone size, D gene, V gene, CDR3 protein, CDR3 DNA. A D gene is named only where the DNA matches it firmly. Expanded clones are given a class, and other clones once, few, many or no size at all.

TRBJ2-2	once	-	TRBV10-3	CAISGTTNTGELFF	TGTGCCATCAGTGGGACAACTAACACCGGGGAGCTGTTTTTT
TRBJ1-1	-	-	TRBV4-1	CASSQEGESAVKNTEAFF	TGCGCCAGCAGCCAAGAAGGAGAATCGGCCGTAAAAAACACTGAAGCTTTCTTT
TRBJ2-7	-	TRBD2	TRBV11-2	CASRSGSGSYEQYF	TGTGCCAGCAGGAGCGGGAGTGGATCCTACGAGCAGTACTTC
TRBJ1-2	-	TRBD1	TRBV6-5	CASSYDGDRVNGYTF	TGTGCCAGCAGTTACGACGGGGACAGGGTGAATGGCTACACCTTC
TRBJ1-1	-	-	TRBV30	CAWSAGRDTEAFF	TGTGCCTGGAGTGCTGGCAGGGACACTGAAGCTTTCTTT
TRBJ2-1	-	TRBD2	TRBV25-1	CASSEYRDYHEQFF	TGTGCCAGCAGTGAGTACCGGGACTACCATGAGCAGTTCTTC
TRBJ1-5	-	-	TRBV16	CASSQVAQGNSNQPQHF	TGTGCCAGCAGCCAAGTGGCGCAGGGGAATAGCAATCAGCCCCAGCATTTT
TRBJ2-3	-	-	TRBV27	CASSPYYPTDTQYF	TGTGCCAGCAGTCCATACTACCCGACAGATACGCAGTATTTT
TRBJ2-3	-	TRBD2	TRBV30	CAWSVLGGRAADTQYF	TGTGCCTGGAGTGTACTGGGCGGGAGGGCCGCAGATACGCAGTATTTT
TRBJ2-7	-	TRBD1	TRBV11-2	CASKVQGAYEQYF	TGTGCCAGCAAGGTGCAGGGGGCCTACGAGCAGTACTTC
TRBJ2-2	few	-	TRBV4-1	CASSQDRTGAGELFF	TGCGCCAGCAGCCAAGATAGGACCGGGGCCGGGGAGCTGTTTTTT
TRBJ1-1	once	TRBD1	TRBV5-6	CASSRDRVAFF	TGTGCCAGCAGCCGAGACAGGGTAGCTTTCTTT
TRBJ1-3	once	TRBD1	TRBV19	CASSGRQGAGNTIYF	TGTGCCAGTAGTGGCAGACAGGGGGCTGGAAACACCATATATTTT
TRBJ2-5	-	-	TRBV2	CASRIFSGAQETQYF	TGTGCCAGCAGGATTTTTAGCGGAGCCCAAGAGACCCAGTACTTC
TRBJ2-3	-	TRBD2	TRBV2	CASSPGSGKDTQYF	TGTGCCAGCAGTCCTGGTAGCGGGAAGGATACGCAGTATTTT
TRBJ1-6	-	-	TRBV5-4	CASSSSGNKGSYNSPLHF	TGTGCCAGCAGCTCGTCCGGGAATAAGGGATCTTATAATTCACCCCTCCACTTT
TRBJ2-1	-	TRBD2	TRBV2	CASSVWRGGRNEQFF	TGTGCCAGCAGTGTTTGGCGGGGGGGCCGGAATGAGCAGTTCTTC
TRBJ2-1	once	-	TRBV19	CASSAPVRGLNEQFF	TGTGCCAGTAGCGCCCCCGTCCGGGGATTAAATGAGCAGTTCTTC
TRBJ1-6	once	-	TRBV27	CASSLDTYNSPLHF	TGTGCCAGCAGTTTGGACACCTATAATTCACCCCTCCACTTT
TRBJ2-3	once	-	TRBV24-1	CATSPRGTDTQYF	TGTGCCACCAGCCCGAGGGGCACAGATACGCAGTATTTT
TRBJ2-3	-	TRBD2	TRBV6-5	CASSSTGGSADTQYF	TGTGCCAGCAGTTCAACGGGGGGGAGCGCAGATACGCAGTATTTT
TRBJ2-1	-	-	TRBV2	CASRDSLYNEQFF	TGTGCCAGCCGGGACTCCTTATACAATGAGCAGTTCTTC
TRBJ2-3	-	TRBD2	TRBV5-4	CASSFPSGGGTQYF	TGTGCCAGCAGCTTTCCCAGCGGGGGAGGTACGCAGTATTTT
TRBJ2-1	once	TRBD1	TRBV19	CASSRQGGRSDEQFF	TGTGCCAGTAGTCGACAGGGCGGGCGGTCAGATGAGCAGTTCTTC
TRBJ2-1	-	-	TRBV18	CASSPPAGRINNEQFF	TGTGCCAGCTCACCACCGGCGGGTAGGATAAACAATGAGCAGTTCTTC
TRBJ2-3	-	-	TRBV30	CAWTTSTDTQYF	TGTGCCTGGACCACTAGCACAGATACGCAGTATTTT
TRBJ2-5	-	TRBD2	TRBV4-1	CASSQDRTSGAQETQYF	TGCGCCAGCAGCCAAGATAGAACTAGCGGGGCCCAAGAGACCCAGTACTTC
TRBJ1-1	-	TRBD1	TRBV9	CASSVDQGAEAFF	TGTGCCAGCAGCGTAGATCAGGGGGCTGAAGCTTTCTTT
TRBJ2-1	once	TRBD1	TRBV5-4	CASSQDRPSIYNEQFF	TGTGCCAGCAGTCAGGACAGGCCTAGCATATACAATGAGCAGTTCTTC
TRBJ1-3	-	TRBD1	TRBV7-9	CASSLGGTGGGNTIYF	TGTGCCAGCAGCTTAGGAGGGACAGGAGGTGGAAACACCATATATTTT
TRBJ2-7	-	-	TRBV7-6	CASSLERVGCYEQYF	TGTGCCAGCAGCTTAGAGCGGGTGGGCTGCTACGAGCAGTACTTC
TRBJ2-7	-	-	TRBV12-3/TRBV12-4	CASSFGLAGEQYF	TGTGCCAGCAGTTTCGGGTTGGCGGGGGAGCAGTACTTC
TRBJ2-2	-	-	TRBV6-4	CASSDGGIGELFF	TGTGCCAGCAGTGACGGGGGGATCGGGGAGCTGTTTTTT
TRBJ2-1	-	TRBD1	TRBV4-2	CASTPRDSSYNEQFF	TGTGCCAGCACCCCACGGGACAGCTCCTACAATGAGCAGTTCTTC
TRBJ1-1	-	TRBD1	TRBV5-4	CASSLGTGNTEAFF	TGTGCCAGCAGCCTGGGGACAGGGAACACTGAAGCTTTCTTT
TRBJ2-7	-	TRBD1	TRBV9	CASSRDSYEQYF	TGTGCCAGCAGCAGGGACAGCTACGAGCAGTACTTC
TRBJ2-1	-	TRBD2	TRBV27	CASSLSGASGSSYNEQFF	TGTGCCAGCAGTTTATCGGGCGCTAGCGGGAGCTCCTACAATGAGCAGTTCTTC
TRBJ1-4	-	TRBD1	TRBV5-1	CASSLAGTGSEKLFF	TGCGCCAGCAGCTTAGCCGGGACAGGGAGTGAAAAACTGTTTTTT
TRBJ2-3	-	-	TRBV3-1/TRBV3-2	CASRKGGGGGFTDTQYF	TGTGCCAGCAGGAAGGGGGGAGGCGGGGGATTCACAGATACGCAGTATTTT
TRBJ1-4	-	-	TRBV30	CAWNRLATNEKLFF	TGTGCCTGGAACAGGCTTGCAACTAATGAAAAACTGTTTTTT
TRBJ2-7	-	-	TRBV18	CASSLTSTGVYEQYF	TGTGCCAGCTCACTAACTAGCACCGGTGTGTACGAGCAGTACTTC
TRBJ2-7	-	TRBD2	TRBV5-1	CASSLGGGAAHEQYF	TGCGCCAGCAGCTTGGGCGGGGGGGCCGCGCACGAGCAGTACTTC
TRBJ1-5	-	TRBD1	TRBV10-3	CAIRATGGQPQHF	TGTGCCATCAGAGCAACAGGGGGCCAGCCCCAGCATTTT
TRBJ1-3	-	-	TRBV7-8	CASSYSQSSGNTIYF	TGTGCCAGCAGCTACAGCCAGAGTTCTGGAAACACCATATATTTT
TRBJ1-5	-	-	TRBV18	CASSSTRDQPQHF	TGTGCCAGCTCCTCGACCCGGGATCAGCCCCAGCATTTT
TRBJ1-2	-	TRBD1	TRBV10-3	CAISGQGYGYTF	TGTGCCATCAGTGGACAGGGGTATGGCTACACCTTC
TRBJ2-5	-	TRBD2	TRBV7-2	CASSLDLAGRETQYF	TGTGCCAGCAGCTTAGATTTAGCGGGGAGAGAGACCCAGTACTTC
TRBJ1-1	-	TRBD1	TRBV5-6	CASSQPGTGKNTEAFF	TGTGCCAGCAGCCAACCCGGGACAGGGAAAAACACTGAAGCTTTCTTT
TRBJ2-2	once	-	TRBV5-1	CASSEVAITGELFF	TGCGCCAGCAGCGAGGTGGCTATAACCGGGGAGCTGTTTTTT
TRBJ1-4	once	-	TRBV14	CASSQEFWGQANEKLFF	TGTGCCAGCAGCCAAGAGTTCTGGGGACAAGCTAATGAAAAACTGTTTTTT
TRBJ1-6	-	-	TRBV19	CASSMPDRTNSPLHF	TGTGCCAGTAGTATGCCGGACAGAACTAATTCACCCCTCCACTTT
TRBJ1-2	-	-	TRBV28	CASSFQGYGYTF	TGTGCCAGCAGTTTCCAGGGCTATGGCTACACCTTC
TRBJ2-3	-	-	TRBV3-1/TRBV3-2	CASSQDGTSTDTQYF	TGTGCCAGCAGCCAAGATGGGACTAGCACAGATACGCAGTATTTT